This T cell receptor beta chain emerged from a study of regulatory T cells listed by TCRdb under 2018. Describing the broader study: T-cell receptor beta repertoires of sorted regulatory, conventional CD4+ and CD8+ T cells were compared between CD3G-deficient patients and healthy controls. Overall study results and their limits: Patient repertoires showed restricted unique TRB V-J pairs and skewed V and J gene usage, most marked in regulatory T cells. Hydrophobic residues at CDR3 positions 6 and 7 were enriched in conventional CD4+ T cells from CD3G-deficient patients, suggesting more self-reactive specificities.

Every CD3G-deficient patient showed evidence of autoimmunity, and the autoimmunity was more severe in two of the patients. Patients ranged from 2 to 39 years of age at testing and had reduced naive and increased memory CD4+ and CD8+ T-cell proportions. CD4+ cells were FACS-sorted into CD25-high CD127-low regulatory T cells and CD25-low CD127-high conventional CD4+ T cells. Several individuals with CD3G deficiency were included in the patient group. An international network of physicians spanning the United States, Europe and Asia provided the patient samples and clinical data. Peripheral blood mononuclear cells were isolated by Ficoll density separation. Worth noting for this clone: Its recognized antigen is unknown. Within one base of it there is no much larger clone, and no base qualities were kept.

The CDR3 goes from the cysteine to the phenylalanine over 16 residues. Only the CDR3 DNA stays, 48 bases, in frame from base 1. V has 2 bases trimmed and J has 9 bases trimmed; junction bases matching no gene number 13. As encoded in the germline V gene, CDR1 is MNHNS while CDR2 is SASEGT. The multiplex PCR relied on 52 forward TRBV primers and 13 reverse TRBJ primers, and amplification bias was corrected through assay-based and computational methods. Rearranged TRB loci were amplified from genomic DNA by multiplex PCR within the immunoSEQ assay. Sequencing of the TRB amplicons was done on an Illumina HiSeq platform. From the authors' description of their analysis: Raw sequences were error-filtered and aligned to reference gene sequences by custom algorithms, then analyzed with the immunoSEQ online tools. The frequencies of productive and nonproductive TRB rearrangements were evaluated among unique sequences as well as among total sequences. Assessment of potential self-reactivity relied on the hydrophobicity of positions 6 and 7 in the TRB CDR3, along with their amino acid composition. Groups were compared by t tests, Mann-Whitney tests or two-way ANOVA performed in Prism software. The table was pulled from immuneACCESS by TCRdb, which kept in-frame rearrangements only. Such tables lose some clones; where checked, under half of the loss comes from unresolved V genes, and the rest has no known cause. That table gives V, J and clone size, and the DNA gave D and trimming. The sample includes 30,000 to 40,000 clones, with 89% observed a single time. The ten largest clones add up to roughly 2.2% of the sample.

The source material was conventional CD4+ T cells sorted from blood. The TCR comes from a person aged 18 to 29 with CD3G deficiency. Recombination connected TRBV6-1 to TRBJ2-7, and TRBD1 matches 10 of the central bases. CDR3 reads: CASSEPRQGAFMGQYF. In nucleotide form, the sequence is TGTGCCAGCAGTGAACCACGACAGGGGGCCTTCATGGGGCAGTACTTC.